The source of this T cell receptor beta chain is a study of T cell responses to AZD1222 COVID-19 vaccine. With regard to this clone: Its specificity is unknown. Other DNA sequences from this sample encode an identical CDR3 as well.

Study outcomes and limitations: Recipients of AZD1222 seropositive at baseline numbered only 5 or 6.

Some clones are missing from TCRdb's copy, which holds only in-frame ones; the method was immunoSEQ multiplex PCR. The sample includes around 180,000 clones, 94% of them seen just once. The V end was cut by 1 base, the J end by 2 bases, with 3 bases between. This CDR3 region has 12 residues. This TCR was sampled from an adult who received the AZD1222 COVID-19 vaccine. This chain uses TRBV12-3 or TRBV12-4 with TRBJ2-7, with D hard to call. The specimen was peripheral blood, collected 28 days after the second AZD1222 dose. The CDR3 is CASSLGAYEQYF. CDR3 nucleotides: TGTGCCAGCAGTTTAGGGGCCTACGAGCAGTACTTC.